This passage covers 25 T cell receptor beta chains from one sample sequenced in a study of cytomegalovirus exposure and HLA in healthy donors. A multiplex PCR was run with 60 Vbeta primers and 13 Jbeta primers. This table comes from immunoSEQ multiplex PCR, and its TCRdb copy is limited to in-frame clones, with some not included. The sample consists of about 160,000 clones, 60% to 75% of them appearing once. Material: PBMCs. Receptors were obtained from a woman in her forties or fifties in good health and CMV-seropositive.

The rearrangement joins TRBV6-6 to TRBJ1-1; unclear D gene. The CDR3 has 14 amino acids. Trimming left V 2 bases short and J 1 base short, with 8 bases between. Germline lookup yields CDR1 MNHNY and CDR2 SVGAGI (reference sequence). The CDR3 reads CASSYAVPNTEAFF. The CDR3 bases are TGTGCCAGCAGTTACGCGGTACCGAACACTGAAGCTTTCTTT.

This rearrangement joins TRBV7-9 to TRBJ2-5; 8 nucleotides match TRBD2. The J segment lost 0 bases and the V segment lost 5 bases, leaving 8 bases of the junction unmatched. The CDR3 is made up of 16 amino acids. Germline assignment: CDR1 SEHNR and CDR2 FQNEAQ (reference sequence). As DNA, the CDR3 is TGTGCCAGCAGCCCCACGGGGGGGGCGTACCAAGAGACCCAGTACTTC. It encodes CASSPTGGAYQETQYF.

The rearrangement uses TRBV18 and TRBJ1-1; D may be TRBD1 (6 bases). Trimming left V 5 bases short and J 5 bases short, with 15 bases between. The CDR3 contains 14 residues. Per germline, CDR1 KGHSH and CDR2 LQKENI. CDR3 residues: CASSATGPLTEAFF. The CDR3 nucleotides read TGTGCCAGCTCAGCGACAGGTCCGCTAACTGAAGCTTTCTTT.

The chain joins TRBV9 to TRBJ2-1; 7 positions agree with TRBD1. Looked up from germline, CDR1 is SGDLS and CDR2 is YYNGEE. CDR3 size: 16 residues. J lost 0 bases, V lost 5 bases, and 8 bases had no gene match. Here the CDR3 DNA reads TGTGCCAGCAGTGCAACCGGGACAGTCTCCTACAATGAGCAGTTCTTC. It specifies CASSATGTVSYNEQFF.

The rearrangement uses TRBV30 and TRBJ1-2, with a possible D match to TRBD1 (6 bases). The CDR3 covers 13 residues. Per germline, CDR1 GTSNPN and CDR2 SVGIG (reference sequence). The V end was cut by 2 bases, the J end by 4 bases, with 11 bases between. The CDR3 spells CAWSFQGPYGYTF. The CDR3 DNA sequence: TGTGCCTGGAGTTTTCAGGGGCCCTATGGCTACACCTTC.

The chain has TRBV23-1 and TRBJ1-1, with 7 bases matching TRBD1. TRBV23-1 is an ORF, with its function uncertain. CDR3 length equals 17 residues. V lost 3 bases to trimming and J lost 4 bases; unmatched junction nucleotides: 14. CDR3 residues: CASSQFGQEKVGTEAFF. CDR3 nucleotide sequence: TGCGCCAGCAGTCAGTTCGGACAGGAGAAAGTGGGCACTGAAGCTTTCTTT.

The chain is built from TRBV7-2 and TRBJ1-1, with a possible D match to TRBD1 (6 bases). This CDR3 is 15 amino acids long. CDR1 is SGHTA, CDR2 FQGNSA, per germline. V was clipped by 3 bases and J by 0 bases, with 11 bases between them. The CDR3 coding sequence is TGTGCCAGCAGCTTCGGGGGGGGCATGAACACTGAAGCTTTCTTT. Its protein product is CASSFGGGMNTEAFF.

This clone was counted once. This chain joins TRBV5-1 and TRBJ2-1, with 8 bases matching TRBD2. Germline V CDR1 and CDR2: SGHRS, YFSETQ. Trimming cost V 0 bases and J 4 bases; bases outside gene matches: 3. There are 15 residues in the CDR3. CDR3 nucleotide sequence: TGCGCCAGCAGCTTGGCACTAGCGGAATACAATGAGCAGTTCTTC. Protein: CASSLALAEYNEQFF.

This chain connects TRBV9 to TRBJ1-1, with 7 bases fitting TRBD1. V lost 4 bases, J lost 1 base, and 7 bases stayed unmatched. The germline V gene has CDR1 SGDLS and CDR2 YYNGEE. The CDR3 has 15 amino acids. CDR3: CASSPPGTANTEAFF. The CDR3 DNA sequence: TGTGCCAGCAGCCCCCCCGGGACAGCGAACACTGAAGCTTTCTTT.

The CDR3, as DNA: TGCGCCAGCAGCTTATGGGGCAGGGCGAACACTGAAGCTTTCTTT. This translates into CASSLWGRANTEAFF. The V and J genes are TRBV5-1 and TRBJ1-1; D possibly corresponds to TRBD1 (5 bases). The CDR3 is 15 amino acids. V was trimmed by 2 bases and J by 1 base, leaving 12 bases between them. Germline CDR1 reads SGHRS; CDR2 reads YFSETQ.

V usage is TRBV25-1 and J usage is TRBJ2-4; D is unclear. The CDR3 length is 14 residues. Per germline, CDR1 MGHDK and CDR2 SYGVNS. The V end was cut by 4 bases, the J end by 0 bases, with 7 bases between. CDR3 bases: TGTGCCAGCAGTGTATCACTAGCCAAAAACATTCAGTACTTC. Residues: CASSVSLAKNIQYF. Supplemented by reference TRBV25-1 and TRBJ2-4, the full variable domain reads EADIYQTPRYLVIGTGKKITLECSQTMGHDKMYWYQQDPGMELHLIHYSYGVNSTEKGDLSSESTVSRIRTEHFPLTLESARPSHTSQYLCASSVSLAKNIQYFGAGTRLSVL.

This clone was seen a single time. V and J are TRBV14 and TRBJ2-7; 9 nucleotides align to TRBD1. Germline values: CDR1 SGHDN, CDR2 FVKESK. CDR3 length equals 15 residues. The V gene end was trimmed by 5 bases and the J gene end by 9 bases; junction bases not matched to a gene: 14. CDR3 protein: CASSSPGTGYSPQYF. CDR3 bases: TGTGCCAGCAGCTCACCCGGGACAGGGTACTCTCCGCAGTACTTC.

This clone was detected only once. The CDR3 region has the DNA TGTGCCAGCAGCCCTTCGGAGATAGATACGCAGTATTTT. Translation: CASSPSEIDTQYF. This chain joins TRBV7-9 and TRBJ2-3, with no clear D. The CDR3 is made up of 13 amino acids. The ends were cut back, 5 bases at V and 5 bases at J, with 11 bases in the middle. The germline CDR1 and CDR2 sequences are SEHNR and FQNEAQ (reference sequence). Variable domain in full (rest from reference TRBV7-9 and TRBJ2-3): DTGVSQNPRHKITKRGQNVTFRCDPISEHNRLYWYRQTLGQGPEFLTYFQNEAQLEKSRLLSDRFSAERPKGSFSTLEIQRTEQGDSAMYLCASSPSEIDTQYFGPGTRLTVL.

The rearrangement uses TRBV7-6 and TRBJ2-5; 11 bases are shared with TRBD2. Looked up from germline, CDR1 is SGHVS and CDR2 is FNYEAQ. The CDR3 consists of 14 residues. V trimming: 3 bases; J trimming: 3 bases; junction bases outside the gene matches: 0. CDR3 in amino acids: CASSFSGGEETQYF. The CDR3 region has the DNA TGTGCCAGCAGCTTTAGCGGGGGGGAAGAGACCCAGTACTTC.

DNA for the CDR3: TGCGCCAGCAGCTTCACTACGACAGGGTTAAACAATGAGCAGTTCTTC. Amino acid sequence: CASSFTTTGLNNEQFF. The chain has TRBV5-1 and TRBJ2-1; TRBD1 matches 7 bases. V trimming: 2 bases; J trimming: 5 bases; junction bases outside the gene matches: 10. The CDR3 runs 16 residues. CDR1 SGHRS and CDR2 YFSETQ come from the germline V gene.

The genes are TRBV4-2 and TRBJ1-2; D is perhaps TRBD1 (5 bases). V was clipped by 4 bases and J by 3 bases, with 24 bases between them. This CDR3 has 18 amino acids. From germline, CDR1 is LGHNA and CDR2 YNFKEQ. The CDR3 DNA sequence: TGTGCCAGCAGCCGGGGTAGGGGAAGGGGCGCTGAGGACTATGGCTACACCTTC. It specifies CASSRGRGRGAEDYGYTF.

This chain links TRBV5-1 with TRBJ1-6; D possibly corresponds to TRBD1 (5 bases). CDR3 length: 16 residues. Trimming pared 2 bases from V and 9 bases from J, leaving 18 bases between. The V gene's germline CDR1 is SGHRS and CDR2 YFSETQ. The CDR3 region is CASSLVPGAGGSPLHF. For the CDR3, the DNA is TGCGCCAGCAGCTTAGTCCCGGGAGCCGGGGGTTCACCCCTCCACTTT.

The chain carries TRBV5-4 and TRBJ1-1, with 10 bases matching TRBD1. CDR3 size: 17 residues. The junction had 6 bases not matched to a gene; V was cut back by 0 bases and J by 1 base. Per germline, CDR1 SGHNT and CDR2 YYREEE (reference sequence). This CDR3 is CASSLGGTGDSNTEAFF. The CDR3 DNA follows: TGTGCCAGCAGCTTGGGCGGGACAGGGGATTCGAACACTGAAGCTTTCTTT.

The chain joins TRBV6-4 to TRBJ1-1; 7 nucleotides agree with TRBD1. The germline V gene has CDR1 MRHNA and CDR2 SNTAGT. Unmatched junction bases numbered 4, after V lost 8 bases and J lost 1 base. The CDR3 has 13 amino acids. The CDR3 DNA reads TGTGCCAGCTATGGGACAGAGAACACTGAAGCTTTCTTT. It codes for CASYGTENTEAFF.

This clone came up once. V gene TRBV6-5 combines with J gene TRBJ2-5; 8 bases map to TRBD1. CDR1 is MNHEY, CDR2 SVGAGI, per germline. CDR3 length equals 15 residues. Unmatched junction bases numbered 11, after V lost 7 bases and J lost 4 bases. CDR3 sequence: CASTRTQGVPETQYF. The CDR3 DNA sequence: TGTGCCAGCACTCGAACACAGGGGGTCCCAGAGACCCAGTACTTC.

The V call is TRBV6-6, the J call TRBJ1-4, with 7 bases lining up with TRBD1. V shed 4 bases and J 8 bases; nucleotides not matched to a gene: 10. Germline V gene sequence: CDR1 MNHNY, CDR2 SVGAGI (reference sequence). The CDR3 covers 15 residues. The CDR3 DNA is TGTGCCAGCAGTTTTTACGACAGGGCGGTAGAAAAACTGTTTTTT. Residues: CASSFYDRAVEKLFF.

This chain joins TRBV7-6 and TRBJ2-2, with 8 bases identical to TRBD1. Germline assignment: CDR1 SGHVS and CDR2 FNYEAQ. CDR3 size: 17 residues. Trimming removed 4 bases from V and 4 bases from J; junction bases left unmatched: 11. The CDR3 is CASSSTLDRAATGELFF. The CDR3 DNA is TGTGCCAGCAGCTCTACCCTGGACAGGGCGGCCACCGGGGAGCTGTTTTTT.

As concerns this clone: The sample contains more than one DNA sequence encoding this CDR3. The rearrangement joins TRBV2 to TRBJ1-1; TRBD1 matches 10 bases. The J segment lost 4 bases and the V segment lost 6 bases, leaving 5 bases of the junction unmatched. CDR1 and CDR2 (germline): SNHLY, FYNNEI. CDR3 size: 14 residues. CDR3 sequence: CASSDRTGGTEAFF. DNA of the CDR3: TGTGCCAGCAGCGACCGGACAGGGGGCACTGAAGCTTTCTTT.

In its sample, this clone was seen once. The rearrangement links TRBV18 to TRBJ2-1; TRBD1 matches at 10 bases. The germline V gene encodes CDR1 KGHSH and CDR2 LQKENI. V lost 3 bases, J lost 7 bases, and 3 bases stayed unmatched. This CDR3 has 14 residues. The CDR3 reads CASSPGQGGNEQFF. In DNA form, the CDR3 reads TGTGCCAGCTCACCCGGACAGGGGGGAAATGAGCAGTTCTTC.

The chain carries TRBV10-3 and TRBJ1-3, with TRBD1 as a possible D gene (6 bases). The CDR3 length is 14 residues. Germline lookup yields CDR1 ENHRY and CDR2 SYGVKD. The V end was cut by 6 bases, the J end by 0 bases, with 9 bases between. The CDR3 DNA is TGTGCCATCAGAACAGGGAGCTCTGGAAACACCATATATTTT. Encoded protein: CAIRTGSSGNTIYF.